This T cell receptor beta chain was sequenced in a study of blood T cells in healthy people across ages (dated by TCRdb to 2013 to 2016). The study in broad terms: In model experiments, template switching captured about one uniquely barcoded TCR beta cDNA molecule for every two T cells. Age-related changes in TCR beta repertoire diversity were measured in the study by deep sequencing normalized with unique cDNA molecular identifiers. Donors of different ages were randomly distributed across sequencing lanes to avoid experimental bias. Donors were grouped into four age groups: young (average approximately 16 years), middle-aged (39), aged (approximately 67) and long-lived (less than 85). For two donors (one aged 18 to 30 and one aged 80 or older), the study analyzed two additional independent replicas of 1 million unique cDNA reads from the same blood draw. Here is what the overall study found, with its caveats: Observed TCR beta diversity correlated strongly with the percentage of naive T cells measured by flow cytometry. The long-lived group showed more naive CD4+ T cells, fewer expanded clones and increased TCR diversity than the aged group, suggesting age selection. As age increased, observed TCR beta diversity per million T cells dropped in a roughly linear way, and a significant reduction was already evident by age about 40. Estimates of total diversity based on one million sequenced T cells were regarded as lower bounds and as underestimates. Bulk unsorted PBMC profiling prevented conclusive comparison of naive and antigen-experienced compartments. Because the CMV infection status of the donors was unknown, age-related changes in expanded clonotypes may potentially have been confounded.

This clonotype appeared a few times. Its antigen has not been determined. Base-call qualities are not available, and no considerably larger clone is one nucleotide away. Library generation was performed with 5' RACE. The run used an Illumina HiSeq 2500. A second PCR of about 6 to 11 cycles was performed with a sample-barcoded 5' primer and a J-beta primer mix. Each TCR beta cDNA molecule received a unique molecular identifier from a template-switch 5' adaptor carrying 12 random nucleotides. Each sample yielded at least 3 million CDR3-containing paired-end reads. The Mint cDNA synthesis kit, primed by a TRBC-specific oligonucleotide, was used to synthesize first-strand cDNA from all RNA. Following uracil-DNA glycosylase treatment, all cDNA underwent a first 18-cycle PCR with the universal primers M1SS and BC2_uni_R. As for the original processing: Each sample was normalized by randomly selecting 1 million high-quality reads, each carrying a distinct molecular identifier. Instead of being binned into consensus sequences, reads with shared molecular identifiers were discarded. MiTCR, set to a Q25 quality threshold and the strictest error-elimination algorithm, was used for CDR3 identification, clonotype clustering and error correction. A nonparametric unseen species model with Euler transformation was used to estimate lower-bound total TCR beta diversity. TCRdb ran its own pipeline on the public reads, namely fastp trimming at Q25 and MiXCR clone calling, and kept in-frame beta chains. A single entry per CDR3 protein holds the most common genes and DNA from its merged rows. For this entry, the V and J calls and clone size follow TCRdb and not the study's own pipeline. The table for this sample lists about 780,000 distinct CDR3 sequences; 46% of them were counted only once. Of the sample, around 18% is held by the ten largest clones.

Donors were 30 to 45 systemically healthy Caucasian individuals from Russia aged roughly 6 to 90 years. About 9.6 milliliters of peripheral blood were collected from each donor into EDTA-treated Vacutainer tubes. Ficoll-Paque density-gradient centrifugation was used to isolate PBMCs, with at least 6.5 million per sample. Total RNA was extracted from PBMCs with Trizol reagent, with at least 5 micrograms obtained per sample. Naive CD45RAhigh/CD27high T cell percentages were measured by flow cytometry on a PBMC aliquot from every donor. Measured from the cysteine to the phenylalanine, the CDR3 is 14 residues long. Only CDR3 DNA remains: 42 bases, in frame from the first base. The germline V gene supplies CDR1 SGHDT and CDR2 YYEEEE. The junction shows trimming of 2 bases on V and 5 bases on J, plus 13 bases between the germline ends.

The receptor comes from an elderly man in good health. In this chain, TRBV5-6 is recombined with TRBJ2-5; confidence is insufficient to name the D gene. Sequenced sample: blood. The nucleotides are TGTGCCAGCAGCTTAGTTGGCCGAGTCGAGACCCAGTACTTC. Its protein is CASSLVGRVETQYF.